This T cell receptor (beta chain) was sequenced for a study of T cell repertoires in urothelial bladder cancer (dated by TCRdb to the late 2010s). About the full investigation: Of the approximately 12 resected lesions, three were clinical stage cT0, three were cTa, three were cT1, and three were cT2 or greater. The study compared clonality of the TCR repertoire in bladder tumors against clonality in benign bladder inflammation. Around 12 patients who had bladder lesions and were undergoing transurethral resection were prospectively identified. Approximately eleven resected bladder lesions, consisting of urothelial carcinoma (UC+) and benign (UC-) specimens, were examined. Results the study describes overall, beyond this receptor: Median tumor infiltrating lymphocyte percentage was around 1.8% in carcinoma specimens and 12% in benign specimens. Urothelial carcinoma specimens had fewer T cells than benign specimens, with medians of about 5,400 and 25,000. In carcinoma specimens, up to about 17% of infiltrating lymphocytes were accounted for by a single T-cell clone, compared with roughly 2.1% in benign specimens.

The immunoSEQ assay was used to sequence the CDR3 region of the TCR beta chain. In the source study's methods: For every specimen, the T-cell fraction, clonal dominance and maximum TCR clone frequency were calculated. TCRdb took over this immuneACCESS table, retaining in-frame rearrangements with V and J assigned. Such tables are incomplete; in checked studies, under half of the missing clones stem from an unresolved V gene, and the remainder is unexplained. V and J calls and clone size are those listed in that table; D and trimming were worked out from the DNA. This sample holds around 2,500 clones; about three quarters were observed only once. 10% to 13% of the sample is in the top ten clones. At transurethral resection, specimens of the bladder lesions were collected and then stored at -80C. DNA was isolated from bladder specimens obtained during transurethral resection. On this clone itself: The antigen this receptor binds is unknown. No base quality information exists; no much larger clone differs at one position.

At the junction V is shortened by 7 bases and J by 2 bases, with 13 bases in between. The CDR3 contains 14 residues, cysteine and phenylalanine counted. Of the read, only the CDR3 DNA is kept; its 42 bases are in frame from base 1. CDR1 and CDR2, looked up from the germline V gene (reference sequence), are SEHNR and FQNEAQ. Here the chain combines TRBV7-9 and TRBJ2-3; the D gene is possibly TRBD2, with 5 bases matching. The material sequenced was tumor-infiltrating cells from bladder cancer. The source is a human donor with urothelial carcinoma. The CDR3 in this case is CASNPVASTDTQYF. The DNA sequence is as follows: TGTGCCAGCAACCCCGTAGCGTCCACAGATACGCAGTATTTT.